This T cell receptor (beta chain) stems from a study of blood T cell repertoires in COVID-19. At the level of the study: Nucleic acid was either cDNA or gDNA, and it came from T cells, B-cell-depleted T cells, or PBMCs.

Participants were aged roughly 18 to 90 years, lived in 25 or so US areas, and enrolled virtually. Those designated as exposed participants met a COVID-19 case within 2 weeks before study entry. V lost 2 bases, J lost 9 bases, and 11 bases lay in between. The germline V gene encodes CDR1 SQVTM and CDR2 ANQGSEA. The CDR3 length is 12 residues. Methods used by the authors: Reference gene primer amplification gave nucleated cell count estimates. Clones were sequenced by immunoSEQ multiplex PCR, and TCRdb holds only the in-frame ones, with some missing. V and J calls and clone size come straight from that table; D and trimming were deduced from the DNA. Seen here are 220,000 or so clones, about 90% observed once, and the top ten hold around 16%.

The specimen sequenced was PBMCs or T cells enriched from blood (not recorded which). The chain joins TRBV29-1 to TRBJ2-1; D not certain. This clonotype was obtained from a man aged 25 to 40 who had been exposed to COVID-19. CDR3 nucleotides: TGCAGCGTTGAATCGTCTCGGAGTGAGCAGTTCTTC. It translates to CSVESSRSEQFF.